The 11 T cell receptor beta chains in this list originate from one sample, sequenced in a study of T cell responses to AZD1222 COVID-19 vaccine. Clones were sequenced by immunoSEQ multiplex PCR, and TCRdb holds only the in-frame ones, with some missing. The table includes 95,000 to 150,000 clones, roughly 88% detected once. The specimen comprised peripheral blood, sampled on day 0 of AZD1222 vaccination. Receptor source: an adult in good health.

V usage is TRBV4-1 and J usage is TRBJ1-1; perhaps TRBD1 as D (5 bases). The CDR3 has 15 residues. From germline, CDR1 is MGHRA and CDR2 YSYEKL. Trimming stripped 0 bases from V and 3 bases from J, with 11 bases between. CDR3 amino acids: CASSQDPVGDTEAFF. For the CDR3, the DNA is TGCGCCAGCAGCCAAGATCCGGTGGGGGACACTGAAGCTTTCTTT.

This chain uses TRBV29-1 with TRBJ1-2; D is ambiguous. Germline CDR1 is SQVTM and CDR2 is ANQGSEA. V was trimmed by 1 base and J by 5 bases, leaving 11 bases between them. The CDR3 runs to 13 residues. CDR3 nucleotide sequence: TGCAGCGTTGAAGGCCCTGGGAGGTATGGCTACACCTTC. Protein: CSVEGPGRYGYTF.

This chain joins TRBV27 and TRBJ1-2; D is perhaps TRBD1 (6 bases). The V gene's germline CDR1 is MNHEY and CDR2 SMNVEV (reference sequence). This CDR3 contains 13 residues. V lost 3 bases and J 8 bases, leaving 13 bases between the germline ends. The CDR3 sequence: CASSFSGARGYTF. The DNA for the CDR3 is TGTGCCAGCAGTTTTTCAGGGGCTAGAGGCTACACCTTC.

V is TRBV9 and J is TRBJ2-2, with 9 nucleotides matching TRBD1. V trimming: 6 bases; J trimming: 3 bases; junction bases outside the gene matches: 6. This CDR3 contains 15 residues. The germline V gene has CDR1 SGDLS and CDR2 YYNGEE. CDR3 DNA sequence: TGTGCCAGCACACAGGGGGCGCTGCACACCGGGGAGCTGTTTTTT. Encoded protein: CASTQGALHTGELFF.

This clone was recorded only once. The chain joins TRBV2 to TRBJ1-1, with D maybe TRBD1 (6 bases). The CDR3 contains 14 residues. Trimming left V 6 bases short and J 6 bases short, with 17 bases between. The germline V gene has CDR1 SNHLY and CDR2 FYNNEI. In DNA, the CDR3 is TGTGCCAGCAGACCTACAGGGAATCCGTCTGAAGCTTTCTTT. Translated: CASRPTGNPSEAFF.

The V and J genes are TRBV5-1 and TRBJ2-2; TRBD1 agrees at 11 bases. The CDR3 runs 15 residues. The V gene's germline CDR1 is SGHRS and CDR2 YFSETQ. Unmatched junction bases numbered 1, after V lost 2 bases and J lost 4 bases. The CDR3 DNA is TGCGCCAGCAGCTTAGGGACAGGGGGCACCGGGGAGCTGTTTTTT. The encoded protein is CASSLGTGGTGELFF.

This clone was found once. The chain combines TRBV10-3 with TRBJ2-5; 7 nucleotides line up with TRBD1. The CDR3 covers 15 residues. The V and J ends lost 4 bases and 3 bases, in that order; junction bases with no gene match: 8. Germline lookup yields CDR1 ENHRY and CDR2 SYGVKD. The CDR3 DNA sequence: TGTGCCATCAGTGGGCCCTCCGGGACAGAAGAGACCCAGTACTTC. This codes for CAISGPSGTEETQYF.

This clone was seen only once. The genes are TRBV5-6 and TRBJ2-1; possible D gene TRBD2, 7 bases. V was clipped by 6 bases and J by 0 bases, with 10 bases between them. Germline V lookup: CDR1 SGHDT, CDR2 YYEEEE. The CDR3 is 14 residues long. The CDR3 sequence is CASTGGSSYNEQFF. CDR3 nucleotides: TGTGCCAGCACGGGGGGCAGCTCCTACAATGAGCAGTTCTTC.

V gene TRBV10-3 combines with J gene TRBJ1-1, with D possibly TRBD1 on 5 matching bases. The CDR3 runs to 14 residues. Germline assignment: CDR1 ENHRY and CDR2 SYGVKD. Deletions cut 6 bases from V and 1 base from J, with 12 bases between. CDR3 sequence reads: CAISGTGTNTEAFF. CDR3 DNA sequence: TGTGCCATCAGCGGGACGGGAACGAACACTGAAGCTTTCTTT.

The chain's CDR3 is CSGVDGSYNEQFF. The DNA for the CDR3 is TGCAGCGGGGTAGACGGTTCCTACAATGAGCAGTTCTTC. The chain uses TRBV29-1 and TRBJ2-1; unclear D gene. The CDR3 spans 13 residues. CDR1 and CDR2 from the germline V gene are SQVTM and ANQGSEA. The V gene lost 7 bases and the J gene lost 1 base, with 11 bases spanning the gap.

V usage is TRBV19 and J usage is TRBJ1-2; D is unresolved. The V end was cut by 1 base, the J end by 6 bases, with 15 bases between. Germline assignment: CDR1 LNHDA and CDR2 SQIVND (reference sequence). The CDR3 is 15 amino acids. The CDR3 DNA follows: TGTGCCAGTAGTATAGCCCTTAAAACCGTCGATGGCTACACCTTC. Its translation: CASSIALKTVDGYTF.